The clone carrying this T cell receptor beta chain appeared once. The antigen remains unidentified. V gave up 4 bases and J gave up 0 bases; unmatched junction bases: 6. Germline CDR1 is MNHEY and CDR2 is SVGAGI. There are 16 residues in the CDR3. The data belong to a study of cytomegalovirus exposure and HLA in healthy donors. Findings and caveats of the study: The study designated some 180 TCR beta chains cytomegalovirus-associated. TCR beta sequences reportedly predicted most subjects' HLA-A and HLA-B alleles accurately.

In the PCR, 60 Vbeta and 13 Jbeta primers were used. Generated by immunoSEQ multiplex PCR, the TCRdb table keeps only in-frame clones and is missing some. The table has about 120,000 clones, over 70% seen once; the top ten hold 8.8%. The V and J genes are TRBV6-5 and TRBJ1-5; 7 bases agree with TRBD1. The TCR originated in a female donor in good health and CMV-seropositive. Material: PBMCs. This CDR3 is CASSSPGGYSNQPQHF. CDR3 coding DNA: TGTGCCAGCAGTTCCCCAGGGGGGTATAGCAATCAGCCCCAGCATTTT.